This passage covers 29 T cell receptor beta chains from one sample sequenced in a study of T cell repertoires in cytomegalovirus infection. TCRdb re-derived calls from the reads in MiXCR, one entry per CDR3 protein. This sample has 160,000 or so distinct CDR3 sequences, with roughly a quarter found just once. The sample comprised PBMCs. These receptor sequences come from a human donor in good health (CMV status not recorded). Some clones in this sample may be carry-over from other donors' samples.

This clonotype appeared a few times. This chain links TRBV12-3 or TRBV12-4 with TRBJ2-2; perhaps TRBD2 as D (5 bases). The CDR3 is 14 residues long. V was clipped by 3 bases and J by 4 bases, with 9 bases between them. The CDR3 DNA follows: TGTGCCAGCAGTTTTACAGCGGCCACCGGGGAGCTGTTTTTT. Translation gives CASSFTAATGELFF.

The genes are TRBV28 and TRBJ2-7, with 8 bases matching TRBD1. CDR1 MDHEN and CDR2 SYDVKM come from the germline V gene. V trimming: 3 bases; J trimming: 2 bases; junction bases outside the gene matches: 9. The CDR3 covers 16 residues. CDR3 DNA sequence: TGTGCCAGCAGTTTGGGCATGGACAGGGTAGCCTACGAGCAGTACTTC. Its protein is CASSLGMDRVAYEQYF.

This clonotype appeared a few times. The chain uses TRBV27 and TRBJ2-7; D is possibly TRBD1 (5 bases). CDR1 is MNHEY and CDR2 is SMNVEV in the germline V gene (reference sequence). V was pared by 6 bases and J by 5 bases, with 11 bases between. The CDR3 loop spans 12 amino acids. CDR3 in DNA: TGTGCCAGCAGGGGGCGCGTCCACGAGCAGTACTTC. Protein: CASRGRVHEQYF.

This clonotype was counted a few times. The chain has TRBV24-1 and TRBJ1-1; D is perhaps TRBD1 (5 bases). The CDR3 extends over 13 amino acids. The V gene lost 4 bases and the J gene lost 6 bases, with 11 bases spanning the gap. Germline V gene data show CDR1 as KGHDR and CDR2 as SFDVKD. The CDR3 coding sequence is TGTGCCACCAGTGAACCGGGACGATCTGAAGCTTTCTTT. Its translation is CATSEPGRSEAFF.

The chain combines TRBV30 with TRBJ1-1; no firm D call. Trimming removed 2 bases at V and 2 bases at J, with 9 bases between. Germline loops: CDR1 GTSNPN, CDR2 SVGIG (reference sequence). The CDR3 totals 13 residues. CDR3 residues: CAWSSQRNTEAFF. DNA of the CDR3: TGTGCCTGGAGTAGCCAGAGAAACACTGAAGCTTTCTTT.

This clonotype was seen repeatedly, ten times or more. CDR3 protein: CASSLAGSLTQYF. The CDR3 DNA sequence: TGTGCCAGCAGCTTAGCGGGTAGCTTAACCCAGTACTTC. The rearrangement links TRBV7-2 to TRBJ2-5; D remains ambiguous. CDR3 length equals 13 residues. Germline CDR1 SGHTA, CDR2 FQGNSA. Trimming shortened V by 0 bases and J by 8 bases, and 10 bases separated the two germline ends.

This chain connects TRBV19 to TRBJ1-5; D perhaps matches TRBD1 (6 bases). CDR1 LNHDA and CDR2 SQIVND come from the germline V gene (reference sequence). V shed 5 bases and J shed 4 bases, with 12 bases lying between them. The CDR3 contains 14 residues. This chain's CDR3 is CASSSGQRNQPQHF. Written as DNA, the CDR3 is TGTGCCAGTAGTTCTGGACAGCGAAATCAGCCCCAGCATTTT.

The genes are TRBV27 and TRBJ1-2; no clear D gene. The V end lost 8 bases, the J end lost 5 bases, and 15 bases lay between the germline ends. Germline V gene lookup returns CDR1 MNHEY and CDR2 SMNVEV (reference sequence). The CDR3 length is 13 residues. The CDR3, as DNA: TGTGCCAGCGGCCCCGTGGCCGATTATGGCTACACCTTC. It translates to CASGPVADYGYTF.

This clonotype was seen a few times. The V call is TRBV14, the J call TRBJ2-1; 8 nucleotides line up with TRBD2. The ends lost 2 bases at V and 4 bases at J; junction bases unmatched: 4. This CDR3 has 15 amino acids. From germline, CDR1 is SGHDN and CDR2 FVKESK. The CDR3 loop reads CASSQLAGEYNEQFF. CDR3 DNA sequence: TGTGCCAGCAGCCAACTAGCGGGCGAATACAATGAGCAGTTCTTC.

The CDR3 DNA reads as TGTGCCAGCAGCGACATAGCGGGAGGGCCATCAGATACGCAGTATTTT. Protein: CASSDIAGGPSDTQYF. The chain joins TRBV9 to TRBJ2-3; 11 bases are a match to TRBD2. The CDR3 loop spans 16 amino acids. Trimming cost V 3 bases and J 4 bases; bases outside gene matches: 7. Germline assignment: CDR1 SGDLS and CDR2 YYNGEE.

The chain has TRBV28 and TRBJ2-7, with TRBD2 as a possible D gene (6 bases). Trimming took off 3 bases at V and 5 bases at J, with 11 bases between the two ends. Looked up from germline, CDR1 is MDHEN and CDR2 is SYDVKM. There are 13 residues in the CDR3. The CDR3 region has the DNA TGTGCCAGCAGTTTGGAGGGGTTACACGAGCAGTACTTC. This gives the protein CASSLEGLHEQYF. The full variable domain, completed using reference TRBV28 and TRBJ2-7, is DVKVTQSSRYLVKRTGEKVFLECVQDMDHENMFWYRQDPGLGLRLIYFSYDVKMKEKGDIPEGYSVSREKKERFSLILESASTNQTSMYLCASSLEGLHEQYFGPGTRLTVT.

This clonotype has only one observation. The rearrangement joins TRBV7-9 to TRBJ2-5; D is perhaps TRBD2 (7 bases). This CDR3 contains 13 residues. Trimming removed 7 bases at V and 4 bases at J, with 13 bases between. From germline, CDR1 is SEHNR and CDR2 FQNEAQ (reference sequence). For the CDR3, the DNA is TGTGCCAGCAAAACAGGGAGGGGAGAGACCCAGTACTTC. It yields the protein CASKTGRGETQYF.

The chain uses TRBV7-8 and TRBJ2-7, with TRBD2 as a possible D gene (6 bases). CDR1 is SGHVS and CDR2 is FQNEAQ in the germline V gene. Trimming removed 1 base from V and 0 bases from J, with 13 bases in between. The CDR3 covers 16 residues. The CDR3 nucleotides are TGTGCCAGCAGCTTAGTTGTGCGGGGCGTCTCCTACGAGCAGTACTTC. Translation gives CASSLVVRGVSYEQYF.

This clonotype was found many times. The chain joins TRBV7-3 to TRBJ2-3; 9 nucleotides agree with TRBD2. The CDR3 sequence is 15 residues long. Germline CDR1 is SGHTA and CDR2 is FQGTGA. V gave up 1 base and J gave up 3 bases; unmatched junction bases: 2. This CDR3 is CASSLSSGRTDTQYF. The CDR3 DNA is TGTGCCAGCAGCTTAAGTAGCGGGAGAACAGATACGCAGTATTTT.

This clonotype was counted only a few times. This chain joins TRBV6-2 or TRBV6-3 and TRBJ1-4, with D possibly TRBD1 on 6 matching bases. Germline V CDR1 and CDR2: MNHEY, SVGEGT. Trimming cost V 2 bases and J 0 bases, with 7 bases left between them. There are 15 residues in the CDR3. The CDR3 nucleotides read TGTGCCAGCAGTTACCGGACAGCAACTAATGAAAAACTGTTTTTT. Its protein product is CASSYRTATNEKLFF.

This chain connects TRBV27 to TRBJ1-2, with TRBD1 matching 9 bases. CDR1 is MNHEY and CDR2 is SMNVEV in the germline V gene (reference sequence). This CDR3 spans 14 amino acids. The V gene end was trimmed by 6 bases and the J gene end by 8 bases; junction bases not matched to a gene: 10. This CDR3 reads CASRLAQGAKGYTF. Written as DNA, the CDR3 is TGTGCCAGCAGGCTAGCACAGGGGGCAAAGGGCTACACCTTC.

Notes on this clonotype: A read error may produce the germline difference seen at one junction end. This chain joins TRBV12-3 or TRBV12-4 and TRBJ2-3; D might be TRBD2 (6 bases). The CDR3 is made up of 13 amino acids. The CDR3 DNA is TGTGTCAGCAGTTTCCTAGCGCCCGATACGCAGTATTTT. As protein: CVSSFLAPDTQYF.

This chain connects TRBV7-8 to TRBJ1-2; 7 bases line up with TRBD1. Losses at the gene ends were 1 base for V and 3 bases for J; bases not matched to a gene: 14. Germline lookup yields CDR1 SGHVS and CDR2 FQNEAQ. This CDR3 comprises 18 residues. The CDR3 nucleotides are TGTGCCAGCAGCTTAGAGGGGTTGGGAAGGGGGCAGGACTATGGCTACACCTTC. Residues: CASSLEGLGRGQDYGYTF.

This clonotype was found a few times. The chain recombines TRBV28 with TRBJ2-7, with D possibly TRBD1 on 6 matching bases. Germline values: CDR1 MDHEN, CDR2 SYDVKM. There are 14 residues in the CDR3. Trimming cost V 6 bases and J 0 bases, with 12 bases left between them. The CDR3 region has the DNA TGTGCCAGCAGACCCGGGACATACTCCTACGAGCAGTACTTC. Residues: CASRPGTYSYEQYF.

Of note for this clonotype: This clone may be a read error of a much larger clone one base away. This sequence joins TRBV7-2 and TRBJ1-1; maybe TRBD1 (5 bases). This CDR3 comprises 15 residues. Trimming removed 0 bases from V and 6 bases from J, with 14 bases in between. In germline, CDR1 is SGHTA, CDR2 FQGNSA. DNA for the CDR3: TGTGCCAGCAGCTTAGCGCTCAGGGTTGGGGCTGAAGCTTTCTTT. Translated: CASSLALRVGAEAFF.

This clonotype has only a few counts. The chain has TRBV4-1 and TRBJ2-7, with TRBD1 matching 7 bases. J was trimmed by 8 bases and V by 3 bases; bases with no gene match: 7. The CDR3 length is 13 residues. Per germline, CDR1 MGHRA and CDR2 YSYEKL. CDR3 in DNA: TGCGCCAGCAGCCAGTTCACAGGGGAACAGCAGTACTTC. Translation: CASSQFTGEQQYF.

The chain uses TRBV7-9 and TRBJ2-2, with a tentative D call TRBD2 (6 bases). Germline V gene sequence: CDR1 SEHNR, CDR2 FQNEAQ (reference sequence). There are 14 residues in the CDR3. V lost 5 bases to trimming and J lost 4 bases, with 11 bases between them. CDR3 protein: CASSPGLPTGELFF. The CDR3 DNA sequence: TGTGCCAGCAGCCCGGGACTCCCCACCGGGGAGCTGTTTTTT.

This clonotype was recorded a few times. V usage is TRBV11-2 and J usage is TRBJ1-2; a weak D match, TRBD1 (5 bases). Trimming took off 3 bases at V and 4 bases at J, with 9 bases between the two ends. This CDR3 spans 13 amino acids. Germline lookup yields CDR1 SGHAT and CDR2 FQNNGV. The chain's CDR3 is CASSLRGLYGYTF. CDR3 bases: TGTGCCAGCAGCTTGAGGGGCCTCTATGGCTACACCTTC.

This clonotype was seen ten or more times. The J gene is TRBJ2-5, the V gene TRBV28; 8 bases map to TRBD1. Per germline, CDR1 MDHEN and CDR2 SYDVKM. The CDR3 spans 14 residues. With 5 bases clipped from V and 4 bases from J, the junction kept 6 bases outside the gene matches. The chain's CDR3 is CASSPTGGGETQYF. The CDR3 DNA sequence: TGTGCCAGCAGTCCTACAGGGGGTGGAGAGACCCAGTACTTC.

The chain carries TRBV12-3 or TRBV12-4 and TRBJ1-1; no reliable D call. Trimming removed 5 bases at V and 5 bases at J, with 12 bases between. CDR3 size: 13 residues. For the CDR3, the DNA is TGTGCCAGCAGTGCCCTTCCGGCGACTGAAGCTTTCTTT. Its translation: CASSALPATEAFF.

This clonotype was observed at least ten times. The V and J genes are TRBV27 and TRBJ2-5, with D perhaps TRBD2 (6 bases). Germline V gene lookup returns CDR1 MNHEY and CDR2 SMNVEV (reference sequence). The CDR3 is 13 residues long. The V end lost 2 bases, the J end lost 7 bases, and 11 bases lay between the germline ends. CDR3 sequence reads: CASSLDVGGTQYF. For the CDR3, the DNA is TGTGCCAGCAGTTTAGACGTGGGAGGGACCCAGTACTTC.

The gene calls are TRBV28 and TRBJ2-2; D may be TRBD2 (7 bases). CDR3 length equals 16 residues. Deletions cut 6 bases from V and 5 bases from J, with 19 bases between. Per germline, CDR1 MDHEN and CDR2 SYDVKM. In DNA, the CDR3 is TGTGCCAGCAGAGCCTACGGGGGGCATGCGACCGGGGAGCTGTTTTTT. Protein sequence: CASRAYGGHATGELFF.

This clonotype was picked up many times. V usage is TRBV12-3 or TRBV12-4 and J usage is TRBJ2-3; D might be TRBD2 (6 bases). Trimming removed 7 bases from V and 4 bases from J, with 15 bases in between. This CDR3 contains 14 residues. This CDR3 is CASTFRSGPDTQYF. Here the CDR3 DNA reads TGTGCCAGCACTTTTAGGAGCGGGCCAGATACGCAGTATTTT.

The chain joins TRBV5-1 to TRBJ2-1; tentative D call: TRBD2 (5 bases). Germline V lookup: CDR1 SGHRS, CDR2 YFSETQ. Trimming pared 3 bases from V and 13 bases from J, leaving 14 bases between. The CDR3 sequence is 12 residues long. The CDR3 protein is CASSSDWVRQFF. CDR3 nucleotides: TGCGCCAGCAGCTCGGACTGGGTCCGTCAGTTCTTC.